A single sample is the source of the 24 T cell receptor beta chains below, sequenced in a study of molecular identifiers for immune sequencing clone quantification (dated by TCRdb to the late 2010s). The protocol used for the library was PCR. For sequencing, an Illumina HiSeq 4000 was employed. The public reads were reprocessed in TCRdb via fastp at Q25 and MiXCR, keeping in-frame beta chains. Each record represents a unique CDR3 protein, reported with the most common genes and DNA among its rows. The sample table contains about 320,000 distinct CDR3 sequences; only one count was recorded for about a fifth of them. The top ten hold roughly 0.8% of the sample. The sample comprised naive CD8+ T cells from blood, with Jurkat cell RNA spiked in. The sample's cell subset or site label, decoded: FACS-sorted CD8+CD4-CCR7+CD45RA+ naive T cells. These receptors came from a human donor in good health. Some libraries in this study had Jurkat cell RNA spiked in.

With regard to this clonotype: A much bigger clone sits one base away, suggesting this may be a read error. CDR3 amino acids: CSARDARGSGGKLFF. For the CDR3, the DNA is TGCAGTGCTAGAGATGCCAGGGGGTCCGGTGGAAAACTGTTTTTT. The chain has TRBV20-1 and TRBJ1-4; 7 nucleotides align to TRBD1. Germline lookup yields CDR1 DFQATT and CDR2 SNEGSKA (reference sequence). Germline trimming cut 0 bases from V and 10 bases from J; bases unmatched to any gene: 11. The CDR3 has 15 residues.

In its sample, this clonotype was seen many times. This sequence joins TRBV12-3 or TRBV12-4 and TRBJ2-7; TRBD1 might be the D (6 bases). The V and J ends lost 2 bases and 0 bases respectively, with 11 bases between them. There are 15 residues in the CDR3. The CDR3 DNA follows: TGTGCCAGCAGTTTATGGACAGCTAACTCCTACGAGCAGTACTTC. This encodes CASSLWTANSYEQYF.

For this clonotype: A much larger clone is a single base away; this may be a read error. The CDR3 nucleotides read TGTGCCAGCGGTACAGGGGGCTCTTCCACAGATACGCAGTATTTT. Protein: CASGTGGSSTDTQYF. V is TRBV7-3 and J is TRBJ2-3; 9 bases agree with TRBD1. With 8 bases clipped from V and 2 bases from J, the junction kept 8 bases outside the gene matches. Germline CDR1 SGHTA, CDR2 FQGTGA. This CDR3 has 15 residues.

Points on this clonotype: A much bigger clone sits one base away, suggesting this may be a read error. CDR3 residues: CASGRGPGNEKLFF. The CDR3, as DNA: TGTGCCAGCGGAAGGGGTCCCGGGAATGAAAAACTGTTTTTT. The genes are TRBV7-9 and TRBJ1-4, with D possibly TRBD1 on 5 matching bases. The CDR3 contains 14 residues. Germline values: CDR1 SEHNR, CDR2 FQNEAQ (reference sequence). V dropped 8 bases and J dropped 5 bases, with 15 bases sitting between them.

The rearrangement links TRBV25-1 to TRBJ2-7; no firm D call. The CDR3 loop spans 13 amino acids. V lost 3 bases to trimming and J lost 4 bases, with 10 bases between them. The germline V gene has CDR1 MGHDK and CDR2 SYGVNS. For the CDR3, the DNA is TGTGCCAGCAGTGAGCTTGGCCGGTACGAGCAGTACTTC. It encodes CASSELGRYEQYF.

The table lists this clonotype with a count of one. This could be a read error, since a much larger clone is one nucleotide away. As the CDR3 is not closed by the conserved phenylalanine or tryptophan, this likely results from a read error. This chain links TRBV20-1 with TRBJ2-1, with D perhaps TRBD2 (5 bases). The V gene's germline CDR1 is DFQATT and CDR2 SNEGSKA (reference sequence). The germline V and J ends were trimmed by 6 bases and 6 bases, with 18 bases remaining between them. CDR3 length: 14 amino acids. In DNA, the CDR3 is TGCAGTGCCCCCCCGGTGGCTAGCCGCAATGAGCAGTTCTCC. Amino acids: CSAPPVASRNEQFS.

In its sample, this clonotype was seen a few times. The V call is TRBV3-1, the J call TRBJ2-7, with 10 bases aligning to TRBD1. The CDR3 sequence is 15 residues long. The germline V gene has CDR1 LGHDT and CDR2 YNNKEL (reference sequence). The trim removed 1 base at V and 4 bases at J, leaving 4 bases unmatched. The CDR3 here is CASSQAGTGDYEQYF. DNA for the CDR3: TGTGCCAGCAGCCAAGCCGGGACAGGGGATTACGAGCAGTACTTC.

As for this clonotype: A read error may produce the germline difference seen at one junction end. The chain uses TRBV12-3 or TRBV12-4 and TRBJ2-7; no firm D call. The CDR3 runs 13 residues. CDR3 coding DNA: TGTGCCAGCAGTTTAAGTCTACTGGGCGAGCAGTGCTTC. Its translation is CASSLSLLGEQCF.

This sequence joins TRBV2 and TRBJ1-1; the D gene is possibly TRBD1 (5 bases). V was shortened by 3 bases and J by 4 bases, with 18 bases between the two germline ends. The CDR3 covers 16 residues. Germline V CDR1 and CDR2: SNHLY, FYNNEI. CDR3 bases: TGTGCCAGCAGTGAGGGCGGGGCCAGGTCGGGCACTGAAGCTTTCTTT. Translation: CASSEGGARSGTEAFF.

This clonotype has a count of ten or more. The V call is TRBV6-6, the J call TRBJ2-5, with D perhaps TRBD1 (7 bases). The V and J ends lost 2 bases and 0 bases respectively, with 13 bases between them. The length of the CDR3 is 16 residues. Per the germline V gene, CDR1 is MNHNY and CDR2 is SVGAGI (reference sequence). The CDR3 region is CASSYMAGGYQETQYF. Here the CDR3 DNA reads TGTGCCAGCAGTTACATGGCAGGGGGGTACCAAGAGACCCAGTACTTC.

Of note for this clonotype: This may stem from a read error, because a much larger clone lies one nucleotide away. This chain uses TRBV5-1 with TRBJ2-3; TRBD2 matches at 7 bases. The germline V gene encodes CDR1 SGHRS and CDR2 YFSETQ. Trimming cost V 1 base and J 6 bases; bases outside gene matches: 8. This CDR3 spans 15 amino acids. Here the CDR3 DNA reads TGCGCCAGCAGCTTGTCTAGTACGGGAGGTGATACGCAGTATTTT. Its protein product is CASSLSSTGGDTQYF.

This clonotype has a count of ten or more. V and J are TRBV4-3 and TRBJ2-7, with D perhaps TRBD2 (5 bases). The germline V gene has CDR1 LGHNA and CDR2 YSLEER. Trimming pared 1 base from V and 6 bases from J, leaving 10 bases between. The CDR3 loop spans 13 amino acids. The CDR3 region is CASSQVEGREQYF. The CDR3 DNA reads as TGCGCCAGCAGCCAAGTTGAGGGCCGCGAGCAGTACTTC.

As to this clonotype: A much larger clone lies one base from this, so it may be a read error. The chain joins TRBV9 to TRBJ1-6; D not certain. Between the trimmed V and J ends, which lost 3 bases and 8 bases, there was a span of 15 bases. The germline CDR1 and CDR2 sequences are SGDLS and YYNGEE. CDR3 length: 15 residues. This CDR3 reads CASSAWEKGYSPLHF. The CDR3 DNA follows: TGTGCCAGCAGCGCCTGGGAAAAGGGCTATTCACCCCTCCACTTT.

This clonotype has a handful of counts. The rearrangement joins TRBV12-3 or TRBV12-4 to TRBJ2-1; 9 bases match TRBD2. Losses at the gene ends were 3 bases for V and 6 bases for J; bases not matched to a gene: 6. This CDR3 region has 15 residues. The CDR3 reads CASSFYSGGPNEQFF. In DNA form, the CDR3 reads TGTGCCAGCAGTTTCTATAGCGGGGGACCCAATGAGCAGTTCTTC.

The chain is built from TRBV30 and TRBJ1-3, with D unclear. Trimming stripped 3 bases from V and 3 bases from J, with 12 bases between. This CDR3 contains 14 residues. Germline V gene data show CDR1 as GTSNPN and CDR2 as SVGIG (reference sequence). DNA for the CDR3: TGTGCCTGGAGCCTCCCGAGGGATGGAAACACCATATATTTT. It yields the protein CAWSLPRDGNTIYF.

With regard to this clonotype: The junction departs from the called germline gene at one end, perhaps through a read error. The gene calls are TRBV24-1 and TRBJ1-1; TRBD1 is a possible D gene (5 bases). The CDR3 is 14 residues long. Germline lookup yields CDR1 KGHDR and CDR2 SFDVKD. The CDR3 DNA follows: TGTGCCACCAGTGAAGGCAGGGCGAACGCTGAAGCTTTCTTT. Encoded protein: CATSEGRANAEAFF.

There are many counts of this clonotype. This chain links TRBV19 with TRBJ2-7; no reliable D call. Germline-derived CDR1 and CDR2 are LNHDA and SQIVND (reference sequence). There are 13 residues in the CDR3. V was pared by 7 bases and J by 3 bases, with 13 bases between. CDR3 amino acids: CASKGPEFYEQYF. CDR3 nucleotides: TGTGCCAGTAAGGGTCCGGAATTCTACGAGCAGTACTTC.

This clonotype showed up many times. The rearrangement links TRBV5-4 to TRBJ2-7; TRBD2 matches at 11 bases. The germline V gene encodes CDR1 SGHNT and CDR2 YYREEE (reference sequence). Trimming at V came to 0 bases and at J to 4 bases, leaving 3 bases not matched to a gene. This CDR3 spans 15 amino acids. The CDR3 loop is CASSLVVAGGYEQYF. The CDR3 nucleotides read TGTGCCAGCAGCTTGGTGGTAGCGGGAGGGTACGAGCAGTACTTC.

This clonotype was seen at least ten times. The chain has TRBV20-1 and TRBJ2-3; possible D gene TRBD2, 5 bases. Germline CDR1 and CDR2: DFQATT and SNEGSKA (reference sequence). The CDR3 loop spans 12 amino acids. Between the trimmed V and J ends, which lost 6 bases and 5 bases, there was a span of 12 bases. In nucleotides, the CDR3 is TGCAGTGCCCGGGCCGCGGGAGATACGCAGTATTTT. Its protein product is CSARAAGDTQYF.

This clonotype was found many times. The chain recombines TRBV6-1 with TRBJ2-7, with D possibly called TRBD1 or TRBD2 (5 bases each). Germline CDR1 is MNHNS and CDR2 is SASEGT. The CDR3 extends over 13 amino acids. V lost 10 bases, J lost 7 bases, and 20 bases lay in between. CDR3 bases: TGTGCCACCAGGGAGAGAGGTCTCGGGGAGCAGTACTTC. It translates to CATRERGLGEQYF.

The sample holds many counts of this clonotype. This sequence joins TRBV7-9 and TRBJ2-7, with D perhaps being TRBD1 or TRBD2 (5 bases each). The germline CDR1 and CDR2 sequences are SEHNR and FQNEAQ (reference sequence). There are 14 residues in the CDR3. Trimming cost V 3 bases and J 4 bases, with 13 bases left between them. In nucleotides, the CDR3 is TGTGCCAGCAGCTTGGAAGGGGACCTTTACGAGCAGTACTTC. Encoded protein: CASSLEGDLYEQYF.

This clonotype was seen at least ten times. The gene calls are TRBV19 and TRBJ1-5; unclear D gene. Germline V gene lookup returns CDR1 LNHDA and CDR2 SQIVND (reference sequence). The CDR3 spans 13 residues. V lost 5 bases, J lost 7 bases, and 12 bases lay in between. The chain's CDR3 is CASSFGFQQPQHF. CDR3 DNA: TGTGCCAGTAGTTTCGGGTTTCAACAGCCCCAGCATTTT. The full variable domain, its missing parts supplied by reference TRBV19 and TRBJ1-5, is DGGITQSPKYLFRKEGQNVTLSCEQNLNHDAMYWYRQDPGQGLRLIYYSQIVNDFQKGDIAEGYSVSREKKESFPLTVTSAQKNPTAFYLCASSFGFQQPQHFGDGTRLSIL.

This clonotype has a count of ten or more. The V and J genes are TRBV30 and TRBJ2-7; D might be TRBD1 or TRBD2, each matching 5 bases. From germline, CDR1 is GTSNPN and CDR2 SVGIG (reference sequence). The CDR3 loop spans 14 amino acids. Trimming stripped 0 bases from V and 3 bases from J, with 12 bases between. CDR3 DNA sequence: TGTGCCTGGAGTGTAGGGGACGGAAACTACGAGCAGTACTTC. It specifies CAWSVGDGNYEQYF. The full variable domain, in which reference TRBV30 and TRBJ2-7 provide the parts outside the CDR3, is SQTIHQWPATLVQPVGSPLSLECTVEGTSNPNLYWYRQAAGRGLQLLFYSVGIGQISSEVPQNLSASRPQDRQFILSSKKLLLSDSGFYLCAWSVGDGNYEQYFGPGTRLTVT.

This clonotype was seen repeatedly, ten times or more. DNA for the CDR3: TGTGCCAGCAGCCTAGGTTCCTATGGCTACACCTTC. Translation: CASSLGSYGYTF. The rearrangement joins TRBV12-3 or TRBV12-4 to TRBJ1-2; D gene ambiguous. V was shortened by 6 bases and J by 4 bases, with 9 bases between the two germline ends. This CDR3 comprises 12 residues.